The 21 T cell receptor beta chains below come from one sample, sequenced in a study of T cell repertoires in cytomegalovirus infection. TCRdb used MiXCR to reprocess the reads, holding one entry per CDR3 protein. The profile shows 97,000 or so distinct CDR3 sequences, more than 15% of them singletons. The sequencing input was PBMCs. These TCRs come from a human donor in good health (CMV status not recorded). Some clones in this sample may be carry-over from other donors' samples.

This clonotype was seen ten or more times. Germline and junction disagree at one end, which may indicate a read error. The genes are TRBV7-2 and TRBJ2-7; 8 nucleotides match TRBD2. Germline V CDR1 and CDR2: SGHTA, FQGNSA. This CDR3 is built from 15 residues. CDR3 nucleotide sequence: TGTGCCAGCAGCTTAGCGCAGTCTCGCGGGAGGAGTTTGAACTTC. It translates to CASSLAQSRGRSLNF.

This clonotype was seen once. Germline and junction disagree at one end, which may indicate a read error. This chain links TRBV5-4 with TRBJ1-1, with 8 nucleotides matching TRBD1. The CDR3 spans 14 residues. The V gene's germline CDR1 is SGHNT and CDR2 YYREEE (reference sequence). The CDR3 is CAGSRQGMNTEAFF. The DNA of the CDR3 is TGTGCCGGCAGCAGACAGGGGATGAACACTGAAGCTTTCTTT.

V is TRBV20-1 and J is TRBJ1-1; D gene ambiguous. CDR1 and CDR2 from the germline V gene are DFQATT and SNEGSKA (reference sequence). Trimming shortened V by 0 bases and J by 2 bases, and 7 bases separated the two germline ends. The CDR3 loop spans 13 amino acids. For the CDR3, the DNA is TGCAGTGCTAGAGATTGGGTCAACACTGAAGCTTTCTTT. Its translation: CSARDWVNTEAFF.

This clonotype was seen ten or more times. This chain links TRBV12-3 or TRBV12-4 with TRBJ1-5, with D tentatively TRBD1 (5 bases). V lost 5 bases and J 1 base, leaving 12 bases between the germline ends. The CDR3 spans 15 residues. The CDR3 spells CASSPEGPSNQPQHF. In DNA form, the CDR3 reads TGTGCCAGCAGTCCAGAGGGGCCAAGCAATCAGCCCCAGCATTTT.

As regards this clonotype: The germline gene is not matched at one end of the junction; a read error may be the cause. V is TRBV29-1 and J is TRBJ1-2; D unresolved. The germline V gene encodes CDR1 SQVTM and CDR2 ANQGSEA. The CDR3 is 13 amino acids. The CDR3 DNA reads as TGCAGCGTTGAAACCCGATCTAACTATGGCTACGCCTTC. Its translation: CSVETRSNYGYAF.

This clonotype was counted at least ten times. This rearrangement joins TRBV7-9 to TRBJ1-1; D is perhaps TRBD1 (6 bases). This CDR3 is 16 amino acids long. Trimming stripped 2 bases from V and 4 bases from J, with 17 bases between. Per germline, CDR1 SEHNR and CDR2 FQNEAQ (reference sequence). The CDR3 DNA sequence: TGTGCCAGCAGCTTAATGCCGTCAGGGGTGAGCACTGAAGCTTTCTTT. Amino acids: CASSLMPSGVSTEAFF.

This clonotype was recorded at least ten times. The genes are TRBV5-1 and TRBJ2-7; D is uncertain. V was clipped by 4 bases and J by 5 bases, with 16 bases between them. CDR1 and CDR2 from the germline V gene are SGHRS and YFSETQ. The CDR3 has 14 amino acids. CDR3 in amino acids: CASSLPQAPHEQYF. CDR3 coding DNA: TGCGCCAGCAGCCTACCGCAAGCCCCCCACGAGCAGTACTTC.

This clonotype was seen ten or more times. The rearrangement links TRBV20-1 to TRBJ1-1, with D possibly being TRBD1 (5 bases). This CDR3 region has 15 residues. Germline lookup yields CDR1 DFQATT and CDR2 SNEGSKA (reference sequence). The ends were cut back, 5 bases at V and 0 bases at J, with 16 bases in the middle. The CDR3 protein is CSAPPRGQVNTEAFF. The CDR3 coding sequence is TGCAGTGCTCCTCCCCGAGGACAAGTGAACACTGAAGCTTTCTTT.

This chain uses TRBV2 with TRBJ1-2; TRBD1 is a possible D gene (5 bases). The CDR3 runs to 12 residues. V was shortened by 7 bases and J by 6 bases, with 12 bases between the two germline ends. Germline CDR1 reads SNHLY; CDR2 reads FYNNEI. The CDR3 loop is CASNGDRHGYTF. The CDR3 nucleotides read TGTGCCAGCAACGGTGACAGACATGGCTACACCTTC.

With regard to this clonotype: Given a much more abundant clone one base away, this may be a read error. The chain has TRBV7-2 and TRBJ2-1; D not resolved. Germline V gene sequence: CDR1 SGHTA, CDR2 FQGNSA. CDR3 length equals 14 residues. CDR3 loop: CGSSSLGRINEQFF. CDR3 DNA: TGTGGCAGCAGCTCCCTTGGACGGATTAATGAGCAGTTCTTC.

This clonotype occurred many times. This chain uses TRBV7-2 with TRBJ1-5, with D tentatively TRBD1 (5 bases). The ends were cut back, 3 bases at V and 7 bases at J, with 19 bases in the middle. The CDR3 contains 16 residues. Germline loops: CDR1 SGHTA, CDR2 FQGNSA. The CDR3 reads CASSFLGAGSWQPQHF. In nucleotides, the CDR3 is TGTGCCAGCAGCTTTCTAGGGGCAGGGTCCTGGCAGCCCCAGCATTTT.

This clonotype showed up many times. The gene calls are TRBV7-2 and TRBJ1-2, with 8 bases lining up with TRBD1. The CDR3 sequence is 14 residues long. The germline CDR1 and CDR2 sequences are SGHTA and FQGNSA. V gave up 4 bases and J gave up 6 bases; unmatched junction bases: 7. CDR3 DNA: TGTGCCAGCAGCTCCCAGACAGGGGCGGATGGCTACACCTTC. Translation: CASSSQTGADGYTF. Filled out from reference TRBV7-2 and TRBJ1-2, the complete variable domain reads GAGVSQSPSNKVTEKGKDVELRCDPISGHTALYWYRQSLGQGLEFLIYFQGNSAPDKSGLPSDRFSAERTGGSVSTLTIQRTQQEDSAVYLCASSSQTGADGYTFGSGTRLTVV.

This clonotype was counted many times. The chain joins TRBV5-1 to TRBJ1-2, with TRBD1 matching 8 bases. V lost 0 bases to trimming and J lost 2 bases; unmatched junction nucleotides: 3. The CDR3 is made up of 15 amino acids. Germline CDR1 is SGHRS and CDR2 is YFSETQ. Written as DNA, the CDR3 is TGCGCCAGCAGCTTGGTGCCAGGGGGCAACTATGGCTACACCTTC. Protein: CASSLVPGGNYGYTF.

This clonotype occurred a few times. The rearrangement uses TRBV20-1 and TRBJ1-4; a possible D gene is TRBD1 (5 bases). Germline V gene lookup returns CDR1 DFQATT and CDR2 SNEGSKA (reference sequence). Trimming removed 6 bases at V and 4 bases at J, with 15 bases between. CDR3 length: 14 amino acids. This CDR3 is CSAGVGGDNEKLFF. CDR3 sequence (DNA): TGCAGTGCCGGGGTGGGGGGGGATAATGAAAAACTGTTTTTT.

The chain links TRBV19 to TRBJ1-5, with D perhaps matching TRBD1 (6 bases). This CDR3 is 15 amino acids long. Germline values: CDR1 LNHDA, CDR2 SQIVND (reference sequence). The germline V and J ends were trimmed by 5 bases and 5 bases, with 16 bases remaining between them. The CDR3 loop is CASSLTDRTHQPQHF. CDR3 DNA: TGTGCCAGTAGTCTCACCGACAGGACGCATCAGCCCCAGCATTTT. Filled out from reference TRBV19 and TRBJ1-5, the complete variable domain reads DGGITQSPKYLFRKEGQNVTLSCEQNLNHDAMYWYRQDPGQGLRLIYYSQIVNDFQKGDIAEGYSVSREKKESFPLTVTSAQKNPTAFYLCASSLTDRTHQPQHFGDGTRLSIL.

This clonotype came up many times. This chain uses TRBV7-9 with TRBJ1-5, with a possible D match to TRBD1 (5 bases). Per germline, CDR1 SEHNR and CDR2 FQNEAQ (reference sequence). V was pared by 4 bases and J by 6 bases, with 7 bases between. The CDR3 has 12 residues. Here the CDR3 DNA reads TGTGCCAGCAGCTCTAGGGGTCAGCCCCAGCATTTT. It is translated as CASSSRGQPQHF.

This clonotype was seen a handful of times. This chain connects TRBV6-2 or TRBV6-3 to TRBJ2-1; D may be TRBD2 (6 bases). The germline V and J ends were trimmed by 6 bases and 0 bases, with 9 bases remaining between them. CDR1 MNHEY and CDR2 SVGEGT come from the germline V gene. The CDR3 totals 14 residues. The CDR3 is CASSPSDSYNEQFF. In DNA form, the CDR3 reads TGTGCCAGCAGCCCTAGCGACTCCTACAATGAGCAGTTCTTC.

The chain carries TRBV29-1 and TRBJ1-3; D ambiguous. CDR3 length: 14 residues. Trimming cost V 5 bases and J 0 bases, with 11 bases left between them. CDR1 is SQVTM and CDR2 is ANQGSEA in the germline V gene. The CDR3 sequence is CSVIADSSGNTIYF. The CDR3, as DNA: TGCAGCGTTATCGCTGATTCCTCTGGAAACACCATATATTTT.

This clonotype came up a few times. This rearrangement joins TRBV12-5 to TRBJ2-5, with 7 positions matching TRBD1. The CDR3 runs to 15 residues. The germline CDR1 and CDR2 sequences are LGHNT and FRNRAP. The junction had 4 bases not matched to a gene; V was cut back by 2 bases and J by 1 base. CDR3: CASGLRAGGQETQYF. CDR3 bases: TGTGCTAGTGGTTTGAGGGCAGGGGGCCAAGAGACCCAGTACTTC.

Many counts were recorded for this clonotype. The J gene is TRBJ1-5, the V gene TRBV7-6; D is perhaps TRBD1 (5 bases). This CDR3 contains 12 residues. V shed 8 bases and J shed 11 bases, with 16 bases lying between them. Germline V gene lookup returns CDR1 SGHVS and CDR2 FNYEAQ. CDR3 nucleotide sequence: TGTGCCAGCGGGCAGGGCGGCGGGTCCCAGCATTTT. Encoded protein: CASGQGGGSQHF.

This clonotype appeared a few times. V and J are TRBV12-3 or TRBV12-4 and TRBJ1-1; a possible D gene is TRBD1 (5 bases). V lost 3 bases, J lost 8 bases, and 10 bases lay in between. The CDR3 sequence is 12 residues long. The CDR3 reads CASSFRETEAFF. The CDR3 coding sequence is TGTGCCAGCAGTTTCAGGGAGACGGAAGCTTTCTTT.